The present entry profiles one T cell receptor beta chain with its context. This specimen comes from a study of blood T cell repertoires in COVID-19. Per the germline V gene, CDR1 is MNHNY and CDR2 is SVGAGI (reference sequence). The V end lost 5 bases, the J end lost 5 bases, and 16 bases lay between the germline ends. This CDR3 is built from 15 residues. Authors' analysis steps: For nucleated cells, counts were estimated from reference gene primer amplification. Sequenced by immunoSEQ multiplex PCR; TCRdb stores in-frame clones only, minus some. Clone size and the V and J calls come from that table; the DNA yielded D and trimming. This table has some 130,000 clones, roughly 85% appearing once.

The chain recombines TRBV6-6 with TRBJ2-4; tentative D call: TRBD2 (6 bases). The receptor was derived from an elderly man with acute or convalescent COVID-19. Sequenced sample: peripheral blood. The CDR3 reads CASSPEAPGENIQYF. The CDR3 region has the DNA TGTGCCAGCAGTCCGGAGGCCCCGGGGGAAAACATTCAGTACTTC.